One sample yielded the 2 T cell receptor beta chains listed below, sequenced in a study of graft-versus-host responses after intestinal transplantation. The assay was immunoSEQ multiplex PCR, and TCRdb's table has in-frame clones only and misses some. The repertoire has 20,000 to 25,000 clones, around 92% of them found once; the top ten carry approximately 41%. The specimen was PBMCs, collected about 260 days after intestinal transplant. The receptors shown here come from a human patient who received an intestinal transplant, so some T cells may come from the graft donor.

V and J are TRBV18 and TRBJ2-4; possibly TRBD1 for D (6 bases). The end of the DNA is better explained by TRBJ2-7, so the J call may be wrong. The CDR3 runs 13 residues. From germline, CDR1 is KGHSH and CDR2 LQKENI. The CDR3 DNA reads TGTGCCAGCTCACCCAGAAGACAGGACGAGCAGTACTTC. As protein: CASSPRRQDEQYF.

This clone has a handful of counts. The gene calls are TRBV7-9 and TRBJ1-3, with 7 bases matching TRBD1. V gave up 6 bases and J gave up 1 base; unmatched junction bases: 9. The germline CDR1 and CDR2 sequences are SEHNR and FQNEAQ (reference sequence). The CDR3 is made up of 16 amino acids. The CDR3 DNA follows: TGTGCCAGCAGTTTGACAGGGAGCACATCTGGAAACACCATATATTTT. Its protein is CASSLTGSTSGNTIYF.